The text below deals with one T cell receptor (beta chain). Authors' data handling: Scientists estimated how many nucleated cells there were by amplifying reference gene primers. The repertoire was sequenced with immunoSEQ multiplex PCR; TCRdb's copy has only in-frame clones and lacks some. V, J and clone size are those of that table, while D and trimming were read from the DNA. The sample has 100,000 to 150,000 clones; around four fifths are singletons. This entry is derived from a study of blood T cell repertoires in COVID-19. Study-level information: The study drew acute and convalescent COVID-19 samples from the United States, Italy and Spain. The cDNA or gDNA used as material had been derived from T cells, B-cell-depleted T cells, or PBMCs.

The CDR3 runs 14 residues. With 2 bases clipped from V and 9 bases from J, the junction kept 10 bases outside the gene matches. Germline CDR1 is GTSNPN and CDR2 is SVGIG (reference sequence). The sequencing input was peripheral blood. V usage is TRBV30 and J usage is TRBJ2-1, with 7 bases matching TRBD2. The receptor comes from a human donor in a cohort sampled during active COVID-19. CDR3 coding DNA: TGTGCCTGGAGTTGGGGCGGGAGTGGGGTTGAGCAGTTCTTC. Its translation: CAWSWGGSGVEQFF.